This T cell receptor beta chain is drawn from a study of blood T cell repertoires in COVID-19. Data came from immunoSEQ multiplex PCR; TCRdb stores just in-frame clones and leaves some out. The sample lists hundreds of thousands of clones, about 89% occurring once. CDR3 length: 14 residues. Trimming removed 2 bases from V and 5 bases from J, with 13 bases in between. Germline-derived CDR1 and CDR2 are SNHLY and FYNNEI. The sequence derives from a man between 40 and 49 years old who had recovered from COVID-19. This chain links TRBV2 with TRBJ2-7; D uncertain. Sequencing used PBMCs or T cells enriched from blood (not recorded which). The CDR3 is CASSESRQSHEQYF. The CDR3 bases are TGTGCCAGCAGTGAATCTAGGCAGTCCCACGAGCAGTACTTC. Variable domain in full (rest from reference TRBV2 and TRBJ2-7): EPEVTQTPSHQVTQMGQEVILRCVPISNHLYFYWYRQILGQKVEFLVSFYNNEISEKSEIFDDQFSVERPDGSNFTLKIRSTKLEDSAMYFCASSESRQSHEQYFGPGTRLTVT.